This is a list of T cell receptor beta chains from one sample in a study of T cells in Graves' hyperthyroidism and ophthalmopathy. Via MiXCR, TCRdb re-called the multiplex PCR reads, giving one row per CDR3 protein. The sample lists around 340,000 distinct CDR3 sequences, 15% to 20% occurring once. The sample comprised blood. Every receptor here comes from a woman in her thirties with Graves' hyperthyroidism that later progressed to Graves' ophthalmopathy. Both conserved end residues are part of each CDR3. Each record gives: D gene, J gene, CDR3 length, clone size, V gene, CDR3 DNA, CDR3 protein. A D gene is named only where the DNA matches it firmly. Where a row states a size, it is once, few, many or the class of an expanded clone; other rows omit it.

NA,TRBJ1-1,13,many,TRBV29-1,TGCAGCGTTGTTAGGGGCCCTAGCACTGAAGCTTTCTTT,CSVVRGPSTEAFF
TRBD2,TRBJ2-3,15,NA,TRBV7-9,TGTGCCAGCAGAGCCAGCGGGAGCGTCTCCGATACGCAGTATTTT,CASRASGSVSDTQYF
NA,TRBJ2-2,15,many,TRBV28,TGTGCCAGCAGTTTTTGGGGGAGAGACACCGGGGAGCTGTTTTTT,CASSFWGRDTGELFF
TRBD2,TRBJ2-1,14,NA,TRBV14,TGTGCCACCAGTAGACTAGCGGGATACAATGAGCAGTTCTTC,CATSRLAGYNEQFF
NA,TRBJ1-2,14,many,TRBV2,TGTGCCAGCAGTGAAGCGGTTGCCAACTATGGCTACACCTTC,CASSEAVANYGYTF
NA,TRBJ1-2,14,NA,TRBV3-1,TGTGCCAGCAGCCAAGACAGTACTTACTATGGCTACACCTTC,CASSQDSTYYGYTF
TRBD1,TRBJ2-1,14,many,TRBV12-3/TRBV12-4,TGTGCCAGCAGTGGGACAGGCGCCTACAATGAGCAGTTCTTC,CASSGTGAYNEQFF
TRBD1,TRBJ2-7,14,many,TRBV5-8,TGTGCCACCCGCGACACAGGGGAACCCTACGAGCAGTACTTC,CATRDTGEPYEQYF
NA,TRBJ2-2,14,many,TRBV6-1,TGTGCCAGCAGTCCACAGGGAGAACCCGGGGAGCTGTTTTTT,CASSPQGEPGELFF
NA,TRBJ2-3,16,NA,TRBV11-1,TGTGCCAGCAGCTCCGAGGCAGGGGAGTGGACAGATACGCAGTATTTT,CASSSEAGEWTDTQYF
NA,TRBJ1-6,14,many,TRBV28,TGTGCCAGCAGCGATCCACATGATATTTCACCCCTCCACTTT,CASSDPHDISPLHF
TRBD2,TRBJ2-1,17,many,TRBV20-1,TGCAGTGCTTCTACTAGCGGGGGGCCCCTCTCCTACAATGAGCAGTTCTTC,CSASTSGGPLSYNEQFF
TRBD2,TRBJ2-1,17,NA,TRBV20-1,TGCAGTGCTAGAGATCTGGCTAGCGGGAGTTCCTACAATGAGCAGTTCTTC,CSARDLASGSSYNEQFF
TRBD2,TRBJ2-3,15,few,TRBV29-1,TGCAGCGTTGACCCGGCTAGCGGGAGCACAGATACGCAGTATTTT,CSVDPASGSTDTQYF
NA,TRBJ1-4,17,many,TRBV28,TGTGCCAGCAGGGTAGGACTTGGCTTTGCAACTAATGAAAAACTGTTTTTT,CASRVGLGFATNEKLFF
TRBD2,TRBJ2-1,14,NA,TRBV20-1,TGCAGTGCTAGAAGGACTAGCGGGAAATATGAGCAGTTCTTC,CSARRTSGKYEQFF
NA,TRBJ2-5,11,NA,TRBV7-2,TGTGCCAGCAGCGCTCATGAGACCCAGTACTTC,CASSAHETQYF
NA,TRBJ2-5,15,few,TRBV30,TGTGCCTGGACCGACGAAATAAGATCTGGGGAGACCCAGTACTTC,CAWTDEIRSGETQYF
NA,TRBJ1-2,15,many,TRBV28,TGTGCCAGCAGTTTACCGGCGGTGACAGGCTATGGCTACACCTTC,CASSLPAVTGYGYTF
TRBD1,TRBJ1-5,16,NA,TRBV2,TGTGCCAGCGGGGGGAGACAGGGAGGGAGAAATCAGCCCCAGCATTTT,CASGGRQGGRNQPQHF
NA,TRBJ1-1,12,NA,TRBV7-9,TGTGCCAGCAGCTTAGAAGACGGCGAAGCTTTCTTT,CASSLEDGEAFF
NA,TRBJ1-4,13,many,TRBV2,TGTGCCAGCAGTGAGGGGGAGGATGAAAAACTGTTTTTT,CASSEGEDEKLFF
NA,TRBJ2-7,15,NA,TRBV2,TGTGCCAGCAGTGCGTTTTCAGGTTTTGGTTACGAGCAGTACTTC,CASSAFSGFGYEQYF
TRBD2,TRBJ2-1,18,NA,TRBV19,TGTGCCAGTAGTATGTCAGTCCTAGCGGGAGCTCGGTACAATGAGCAGTTCTTC,CASSMSVLAGARYNEQFF
NA,TRBJ2-1,12,many,TRBV28,TGTGCCAGCGGATACGCGGGGCATGAGCAGTTCTTC,CASGYAGHEQFF
NA,TRBJ2-7,15,many,TRBV2,TGTGCCAGCAGTGTCCCGGCGGCGGGTAGACGCGAGCAGTACTTC,CASSVPAAGRREQYF
NA,TRBJ2-1,13,many,TRBV19,TGTGCCAGTAATGATAGAGTCTACAATGAGCAGTTCTTC,CASNDRVYNEQFF
TRBD2,TRBJ2-5,18,many,TRBV3-1,TGTGCCAGCAGCCTATTAGCGGGAGGGCGGAGGGGGCAAGAGACCCAGTACTTC,CASSLLAGGRRGQETQYF
TRBD1,TRBJ1-2,13,few,TRBV5-1,TGCGCCAGCAGCGAAGGGGGCGGTTATGGCTACACCTTC,CASSEGGGYGYTF
NA,TRBJ2-5,13,many,TRBV20-1,TGCAGTGCAGAAGTCCGGAGGCGCGAGACCCAGTACTTC,CSAEVRRRETQYF
NA,TRBJ2-3,13,many,TRBV12-3/TRBV12-4,TGTGCCAGCACGCTGGGACCCACAGATACGCAGTATTTT,CASTLGPTDTQYF
NA,TRBJ2-7,14,many,TRBV27,TGTGCCAGCAGTTTATCGTCTAGCCTTTACGAGCAGTACTTC,CASSLSSSLYEQYF
TRBD1,TRBJ1-2,17,few,TRBV18,TGTGCCAGCTCACCAGGATACAGGGGAAAGGGCCCTTGGGGCTACACCTTC,CASSPGYRGKGPWGYTF
NA,TRBJ1-1,14,many,TRBV9,TGTGCCAGCAGCGTTGTACAGGGGAACACTGAAGCTTTCTTT,CASSVVQGNTEAFF
TRBD1,TRBJ1-1,17,many,TRBV3-1,TGTGCCAGCAGCCAAGATATACAGGGGTTAAGGGGCACTGAAGCTTTCTTT,CASSQDIQGLRGTEAFF
TRBD2,TRBJ2-2,15,many,TRBV12-5,TGTGCTAGTGGTTCATCGCGGGAGGGAACCGGGGAGCTGTTTTTT,CASGSSREGTGELFF
TRBD2,TRBJ2-1,15,few,TRBV5-1,TGCGCCAGCAGGGCGCCGGGACTAGGTGTCAATGAGCAGTTCTTC,CASRAPGLGVNEQFF
NA,TRBJ2-7,14,few,TRBV19,TGTGCCAGTAGTATCGTCGGGAGCTCCTACGAGCAGTACTTC,CASSIVGSSYEQYF